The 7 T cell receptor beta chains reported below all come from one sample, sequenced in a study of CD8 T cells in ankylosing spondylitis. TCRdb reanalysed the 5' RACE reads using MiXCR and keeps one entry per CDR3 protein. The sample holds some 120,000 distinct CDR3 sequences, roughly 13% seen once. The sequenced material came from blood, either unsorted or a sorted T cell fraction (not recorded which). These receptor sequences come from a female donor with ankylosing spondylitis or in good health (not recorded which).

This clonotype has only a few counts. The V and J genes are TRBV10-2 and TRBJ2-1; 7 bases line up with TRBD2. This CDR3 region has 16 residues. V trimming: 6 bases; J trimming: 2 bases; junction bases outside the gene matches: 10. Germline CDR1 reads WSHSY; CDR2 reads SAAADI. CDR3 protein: CASRTIPGGPYNEQFF. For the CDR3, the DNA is TGCGCCAGCAGGACAATACCGGGAGGACCCTACAATGAGCAGTTCTTC.

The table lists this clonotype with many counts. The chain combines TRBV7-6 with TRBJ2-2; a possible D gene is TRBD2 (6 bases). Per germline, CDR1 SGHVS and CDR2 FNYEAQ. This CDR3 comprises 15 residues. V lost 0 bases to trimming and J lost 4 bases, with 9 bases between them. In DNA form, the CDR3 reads TGTGCCAGCAGCTTAGCGGAGGGTGTCACCGGGGAGCTGTTTTTT. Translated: CASSLAEGVTGELFF.

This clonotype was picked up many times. CDR3 sequence: CASSKGRDGELFF. The CDR3 DNA reads as TGTGCCAGCAGCAAGGGCAGGGACGGGGAGCTGTTTTTT. V gene TRBV11-3 combines with J gene TRBJ2-2, with D tentatively TRBD1 (5 bases). The V and J ends lost 5 bases and 7 bases respectively, with 11 bases between them. Germline V lookup: CDR1 SGHNT, CDR2 YENEEA. The CDR3 runs to 13 residues.

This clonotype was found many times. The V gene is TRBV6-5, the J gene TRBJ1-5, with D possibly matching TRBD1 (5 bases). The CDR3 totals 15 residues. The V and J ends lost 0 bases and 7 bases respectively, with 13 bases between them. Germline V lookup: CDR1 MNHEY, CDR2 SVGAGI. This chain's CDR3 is CASSYSWGKRQPQHF. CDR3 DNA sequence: TGTGCCAGCAGTTACTCGTGGGGGAAGCGGCAGCCCCAGCATTTT.

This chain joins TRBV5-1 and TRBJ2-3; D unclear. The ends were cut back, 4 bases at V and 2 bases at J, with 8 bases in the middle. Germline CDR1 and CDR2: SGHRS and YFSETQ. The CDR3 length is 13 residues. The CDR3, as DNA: TGCGCCAGCAGCCCAGACAACACAGATACGCAGTATTTT. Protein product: CASSPDNTDTQYF.

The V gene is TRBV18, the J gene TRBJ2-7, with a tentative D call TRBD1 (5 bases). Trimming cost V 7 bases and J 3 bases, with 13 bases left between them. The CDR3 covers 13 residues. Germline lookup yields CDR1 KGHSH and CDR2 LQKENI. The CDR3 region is CASYDSNIYEQYF. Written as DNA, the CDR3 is TGTGCCAGCTACGACAGTAATATCTACGAGCAGTACTTC.

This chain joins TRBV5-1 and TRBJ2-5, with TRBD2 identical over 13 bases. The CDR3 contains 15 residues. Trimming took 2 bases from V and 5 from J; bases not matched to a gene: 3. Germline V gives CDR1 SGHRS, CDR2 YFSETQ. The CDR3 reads CASSFGTSGKETQYF. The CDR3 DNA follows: TGCGCCAGCAGCTTTGGGACTAGCGGGAAGGAGACCCAGTACTTC.